Following are 2 T cell receptor beta chains from one sample sequenced in a study of a mutant IDH1 vaccine in newly diagnosed glioma (dated by TCRdb to the early 2020s). Receptor libraries were prepared by the immunoSEQ multiplex PCR assay. Sourced from immuneACCESS, this table was stored by TCRdb with only in-frame sequences that have V and J called. A share of the clones is absent; for the studies checked, an unresolved V gene accounts for under half, and the remainder has no known explanation. The sample profile shows 98,000 or so clones; about 90% of them were found once. Of the sample, roughly 0.6% falls within the top ten clones. The time point label of this sample denotes: baseline, week 1 (first vaccination visit). Per the publication, the treatment or condition label means: pre-vaccination baseline after standard-of-care therapy. The material was PBMCs, obtained from a glioma patient treated with radiotherapy, temozolomide or both. The receptors come from a woman aged 45-59 years with glioma.

The gene calls are TRBV4-1 and TRBJ2-7; perhaps D is TRBD1 or TRBD2 (5 bases each). The germline V gene encodes CDR1 MGHRA and CDR2 YSYEKL. The CDR3 is 14 amino acids. Trimming removed 1 base from V and 0 bases from J, with 7 bases in between. CDR3 DNA: TGCGCCAGCAGCCAAGCGAGGGGCTCCTACGAGCAGTACTTC. Its protein is CASSQARGSYEQYF.

This chain links TRBV5-1 with TRBJ2-3, with D possibly TRBD2 on 6 matching bases. V gave up 1 base and J gave up 1 base, with 13 bases separating them. The CDR3 loop spans 16 amino acids. The germline V gene has CDR1 SGHRS and CDR2 YFSETQ. In DNA, the CDR3 is TGCGCCAGCAGCTTGTTGGCTAGCGTACGCACAGATACGCAGTATTTT. It encodes CASSLLASVRTDTQYF.